This TCR beta chain was captured in a study of blood T cell repertoires in COVID-19. Overall study: PBMCs, B-cell-depleted T cells, or T cells provided the cDNA or gDNA that made up the material.

The CDR3 runs to 14 residues. CDR1 and CDR2 (germline): WSHSY, SAAADI. The V and J ends lost 0 bases and 5 bases respectively, with 10 bases between them. Individuals aged about 18 to 100 years were recruited from about two dozen US areas. Cohort placement rested on clinical history that participants reported themselves. Original handling: Amplified reference gene primers provided the basis for estimating nucleated cell counts. The repertoire was sequenced with immunoSEQ multiplex PCR; TCRdb's copy has only in-frame clones and lacks some. The DNA gave D and trimming, while V, J and clone size come from that table. The table includes over 350,000 clones, 70% to 90% detected once.

The sample comprised PBMCs or T cells enriched from blood (not recorded which). V and J are TRBV10-2 and TRBJ1-2, with D perhaps matching TRBD1 (6 bases). The sequence was collected from a woman in her 30s with acute COVID-19. CDR3 coding DNA: TGCGCCAGCAGTGAGTCACAGGGATGGTATGGCTACACCTTC. It yields the protein CASSESQGWYGYTF.